The clone carrying this T cell receptor beta chain was counted only a few times. The time point denotes: pre-treatment sample, taken before nivolumab and TIL therapy. This specimen comes from a study of TIL therapy for anti-PD-1-resistant metastatic lung cancer. For the study at large: Half of patients were current or former smokers. By whole-exome sequencing, median non-synonymous tumor mutation burden was approximately 1.6 mutations per megabase.

The immunoSEQ assay was v3. Survey-level samples got 2 million to 2.5 million read pairs; deep-level samples got about 4.5-6.5 million. Here immunoSEQ multiplex PCR was the method, and the copy in TCRdb shows in-frame clones only, minus some. The sample holds about 16,000 clones, 74% seen once. V lost 6 bases to trimming and J lost 3 bases, with 12 bases between them. CDR3 length: 14 amino acids. The germline V gene encodes CDR1 MNHNS and CDR2 SASEGT. The gene calls are TRBV6-1 and TRBJ1-5; perhaps TRBD1 as D (6 bases). Sequencing was performed on blood, taken at baseline. This receptor was obtained from a person aged 25 to 85 with non-small cell lung cancer. CDR3 sequence (DNA): TGTGCCAGCAGCTTTGACAGGACCAATCAGCCCCAGCATTTT. It specifies CASSFDRTNQPQHF.